The next 8 T cell receptor beta chains were all read from a single sample in a study of CD8+ T cells in alopecia areata. Treatment noted: oral pan-JAK inhibitor, 5-10 mg twice daily. RNA extraction was followed by reverse transcription into cDNA, which acted as the sequencing template. Sequenced by immunoSEQ multiplex PCR; TCRdb stores in-frame clones only, minus some. In the table there are roughly 210,000 clones, less than 45% of which are singletons. Specimen: CD4+ T cells sorted from blood, collected between weeks 36 and 40, from a patient treated with tofacitinib. Receptors were obtained from a human donor with alopecia areata.

The chain recombines TRBV7-8 with TRBJ2-2, with 9 positions matching TRBD2. The CDR3 extends over 17 amino acids. The germline V gene has CDR1 SGHVS and CDR2 FQNEAQ. J was trimmed by 6 bases and V by 5 bases; bases with no gene match: 13. The CDR3 DNA is TGTGCCAGCAGCCCGAGCCCGAGCGGGAGGACGCCCGGGGAGCTGTTTTTT. Its protein is CASSPSPSGRTPGELFF.

This clone was detected a few times. This chain joins TRBV4-3 and TRBJ1-1, with D possibly matching TRBD1 (6 bases). Germline lookup yields CDR1 LGHNA and CDR2 YSLEER. The CDR3 consists of 16 residues. V was cut by 1 base and J by 7 bases, with 19 bases left in between. The CDR3 DNA is TGCGCCAGCAGCCAAGCGCCACGGGGGGCAGGGCTTGAAGCTTTCTTT. Its protein product is CASSQAPRGAGLEAFF.

The V and J genes are TRBV10-3 and TRBJ2-1, with 9 bases matching TRBD2. Germline CDR1 reads ENHRY; CDR2 reads SYGVKD. CDR3 length: 16 amino acids. V was pared by 6 bases and J by 0 bases, with 6 bases of the junction left unmatched. The CDR3 DNA is TGTGCCATCAGCCCGAGCGGGGGGAGCTCCTACAATGAGCAGTTCTTC. Amino acids: CAISPSGGSSYNEQFF.

This chain links TRBV25-1 with TRBJ2-5; 9 positions agree with TRBD2. With 10 bases clipped from V and 4 bases from J, the junction kept 7 bases outside the gene matches. The CDR3 totals 13 residues. Germline loops: CDR1 MGHDK, CDR2 SYGVNS. The CDR3 here is CATGPTSGETQYF. CDR3 nucleotides: TGTGCCACCGGACCGACTAGCGGAGAGACCCAGTACTTC.

This rearrangement joins TRBV4-2 to TRBJ2-7, with D perhaps TRBD2 (6 bases). This CDR3 has 13 amino acids. V lost 4 bases, J lost 5 bases, and 12 bases lay in between. Germline loops: CDR1 LGHNA, CDR2 YNFKEQ. Here the CDR3 DNA reads TGTGCCAGCAGCCCCCTGCGGGGAGACGAGCAGTACTTC. Its translation: CASSPLRGDEQYF.

This clone was counted a few times. The CDR3 loop is CASSSSSAGYNEQFF. The CDR3 nucleotides read TGCGCCAGCAGCTCCTCGTCAGCCGGATACAATGAGCAGTTCTTC. V usage is TRBV5-1 and J usage is TRBJ2-1; no reliable D call. The CDR3 covers 15 residues. V lost 3 bases to trimming and J lost 4 bases, with 14 bases between them. Per germline, CDR1 SGHRS and CDR2 YFSETQ.

This clone was seen a few times. CDR3 sequence reads: CASSLVQVNEQFF. CDR3 DNA: TGTGCCAGCAGCTTAGTACAGGTCAATGAGCAGTTCTTC. The chain is built from TRBV7-2 and TRBJ2-1, with a weak D call TRBD1 (5 bases). Germline CDR1 and CDR2: SGHTA and FQGNSA. Trimming shortened V by 1 base and J by 6 bases, and 7 bases separated the two germline ends. The CDR3 runs to 13 residues.

The chain employs TRBV9 and TRBJ1-3; a weak D match, TRBD1 (6 bases). Germline CDR1 reads SGDLS; CDR2 reads YYNGEE. The V end was cut by 4 bases, the J end by 5 bases, with 19 bases between. The CDR3 contains 16 residues. CDR3: CASSPLPGATRNTIYF. The DNA of the CDR3 is TGTGCCAGCAGCCCACTACCAGGGGCGACGCGAAACACCATATATTTT.